The 8 T cell receptor beta chains given below trace back to one sample, sequenced in a study of metastatic and nonmetastatic thyroid tumors. All patients were untreated before thyroid surgery. TCRdb re-called the PCR reads through MiXCR. Of some 35,000 clones in the sample, 35% to 40% are singletons; the top ten hold roughly 23%. Sequencing used tumor tissue. Receptors originate from a female donor with papillary thyroid cancer or a benign thyroid nodule (not recorded which). Some clones in this sample may be carry-over from other donors' samples.

A few counts support this clone. In nucleotides, the CDR3 is TGTGCCATCAGTGACACACAGGTCGGGGGTTCACCCCTCCACTTT. Its protein product is CAISDTQVGGSPLHF. The V and J genes are TRBV10-3 and TRBJ1-6, with D possibly matching TRBD1 (5 bases). Trimming pared 3 bases from V and 9 bases from J, leaving 15 bases between. Germline CDR1 and CDR2: ENHRY and SYGVKD. The length of the CDR3 is 15 residues.

This chain links TRBV2 with TRBJ1-2; 7 bases are a match to TRBD1. Germline V gene lookup returns CDR1 SNHLY and CDR2 FYNNEI. With V trimmed by 7 bases and J by 7 bases, 15 bases remained unmatched. The CDR3 sequence is 15 residues long. Here the CDR3 DNA reads TGTGCCAGCATGCACCGGGACAGTCTTTACTTTGGCTACACCTTC. Translation gives CASMHRDSLYFGYTF.

The chain is built from TRBV6-1 and TRBJ1-5; D might be TRBD1 (5 bases). The CDR3 runs 13 residues. Germline assignment: CDR1 MNHNS and CDR2 SASEGT. V was clipped by 8 bases and J by 6 bases, with 14 bases between them. The CDR3 bases are TGTGCCAGCGGGACGCAGGACGGTCAGCCCCAGCATTTT. Amino acids: CASGTQDGQPQHF.

This clone was recorded a few times. This specimen includes other DNA sequences encoding the same CDR3. This chain joins TRBV7-3 and TRBJ2-7; TRBD2 matches at 7 bases. CDR3 length: 13 amino acids. Germline V gene data show CDR1 as SGHTA and CDR2 as FQGTGA. With V trimmed by 5 bases and J by 5 bases, 6 bases remained unmatched. The CDR3 sequence is CASSPTGGHEQYF. CDR3 sequence (DNA): TGTGCCAGCAGCCCAACGGGAGGCCACGAGCAGTACTTC.

V and J are TRBV5-4 and TRBJ2-3, with D possibly matching TRBD1 (5 bases). The germline V gene has CDR1 SGHNT and CDR2 YYREEE (reference sequence). V lost 3 bases and J lost 3, with 20 bases in between. The CDR3 is made up of 17 amino acids. The CDR3: CASSSEPPRVVTDTQYF. In nucleotides, the CDR3 is TGTGCCAGCAGCTCTGAACCGCCCAGGGTGGTAACAGATACGCAGTATTTT.

This chain links TRBV28 with TRBJ1-2; D unresolved. Germline CDR1 MDHEN, CDR2 SYDVKM. The V end lost 2 bases, the J end lost 3 bases, and 13 bases lay between the germline ends. The CDR3 is 15 residues long. CDR3 sequence (DNA): TGTGCCAGCAGTTTAATCGCGGGCGGGGACTATGGCTACACCTTC. Amino acids: CASSLIAGGDYGYTF.

This clone turned up a few times. This rearrangement joins TRBV6-5 to TRBJ1-4; no clear D. Germline lookup yields CDR1 MNHEY and CDR2 SVGAGI. CDR3 length equals 14 residues. The germline V and J ends were trimmed by 4 bases and 4 bases, with 10 bases remaining between them. CDR3 DNA sequence: TGTGCCAGCAGTTTCGTAGGTAGTAATGAAAAACTGTTTTTT. Translated, it gives CASSFVGSNEKLFF.

This clone has just a few counts. The V and J genes are TRBV19 and TRBJ1-4, with D perhaps TRBD1 (6 bases). With 3 bases removed from V and 5 bases from J, the gap between germline ends came to 10 bases. Per the germline V gene, CDR1 is LNHDA and CDR2 is SQIVND (reference sequence). The CDR3 totals 14 residues. In DNA, the CDR3 is TGTGCCAGTAGTATCCGGCAGGGGAATGAAAAACTGTTTTTT. This translates into CASSIRQGNEKLFF.